This T cell receptor (beta chain) was captured by sequencing in a study of CD8 T cells in Susac syndrome. The CDR3 spans 16 residues. V was clipped by 4 bases and J by 0 bases, with 15 bases between them. Germline V gives CDR1 SQVTM, CDR2 ANQGSEA. This clonotype was observed once. An input of about 0.45 to 1 ug of RNA was subjected to reverse transcription using random hexamers. The authors amplified TCR beta CDR3 across 54 Vbeta and 13 Jbeta using immunoSEQ multiplex PCR. TCRdb called the immunoSEQ multiplex PCR reads again in MiXCR, with one record for every CDR3 protein. There are 110,000 or so distinct CDR3 sequences in the sample; roughly 91% occur only once, and around 0.14% lies in the top ten.

The origin of this receptor is a human donor in good health. The V gene is TRBV29-1, the J gene TRBJ1-4; no firm D call. The sequencing sample was made of CD4+ T cells from PBMCs. In DNA, the CDR3 is TGCAGCGTTGGCTGGGTCTTTGCTGCAACTAATGAAAAACTGTTTTTT. Protein sequence: CSVGWVFAATNEKLFF.